This entry is about one T cell receptor beta chain. This record belongs to a study of T-cell reconstitution after alpha-beta-depleted transplantation in children. Unique molecular identifiers were incorporated when the TCRbeta library was constructed. TCRdb re-derived calls from the PCR reads in MiXCR, one entry per CDR3 protein. The sample records around 87,000 distinct CDR3 sequences, roughly 8% being singletons. This clonotype originated in a human donor who donated a stem cell graft to a child with congenital amegakaryocytic thrombocytopenia. Sequencing was performed on PBMCs from the stem cell graft donor, taken from the stem cell graft.

For the CDR3, the DNA is TGTGCCAGCAGTTTTCTTGTGACCCGAGAGACCCAGTACTTC. This translates into CASSFLVTRETQYF. This rearrangement joins TRBV27 to TRBJ2-5; D is unresolved. Deletions cut 3 bases from V and 4 bases from J, with 12 bases between. The CDR3 contains 14 residues. The germline CDR1 and CDR2 sequences are MNHEY and SMNVEV (reference sequence).